These 26 T cell receptor beta chains came from one sample sequenced in a study of neurological immune-mediated disorders. TCRdb re-derived calls from the 5' RACE reads in MiXCR, one entry per CDR3 protein. The table records around 94,000 distinct CDR3 sequences, roughly 4% of them present only once. Sequenced material: PBMCs. The receptors were sampled from a woman under 30 with multiple sclerosis.

This clonotype was counted at least ten times. The V and J genes are TRBV6-1 and TRBJ1-1; TRBD1 agrees at 7 bases. Germline CDR1 is MNHNS and CDR2 is SASEGT. The CDR3 has 16 amino acids. The V segment lost 5 bases and the J segment 1 base; nucleotides outside the gene matches: 10. The CDR3 protein is CASSPAGTARNTEAFF. The CDR3 DNA reads as TGTGCCAGCAGTCCCGCCGGGACAGCCAGGAACACTGAAGCTTTCTTT.

This clonotype was seen repeatedly, ten times or more. The genes are TRBV20-1 and TRBJ2-7, with D unresolved. Germline V gives CDR1 DFQATT, CDR2 SNEGSKA (reference sequence). The V end was cut by 1 base, the J end by 6 bases, with 7 bases between. The CDR3 sequence is 11 residues long. The CDR3 bases are TGCAGTGCTAGAGTCCAGAGCGAGCAGTACTTC. Its protein is CSARVQSEQYF.

The rearrangement joins TRBV5-1 to TRBJ1-6; tentatively, D is TRBD1 (6 bases). From germline, CDR1 is SGHRS and CDR2 YFSETQ. The CDR3 is 15 amino acids. The germline V and J ends were trimmed by 0 bases and 5 bases, with 9 bases remaining between them. The CDR3 DNA follows: TGCGCCAGCAGCTTGGAGGGGGGACATAATTCACCCCTCCACTTT. It encodes CASSLEGGHNSPLHF.

There are many counts of this clonotype. This chain connects TRBV5-1 to TRBJ2-5; TRBD2 agrees at 8 bases. This CDR3 comprises 13 residues. V dropped 4 bases and J dropped 4; count of bases not matched to a gene: 3. From germline, CDR1 is SGHRS and CDR2 YFSETQ. CDR3 coding DNA: TGCGCCAGCAGCCTCGGGGGGGCAGAGACCCAGTACTTC. Encoded protein: CASSLGGAETQYF.

This clonotype was seen ten or more times. The chain links TRBV5-5 to TRBJ2-1; a possible D gene is TRBD2 (6 bases). The germline CDR1 and CDR2 sequences are SGHKS and YYEKEE (reference sequence). The CDR3 extends over 16 amino acids. Trimming cost V 4 bases and J 4 bases, with 18 bases left between them. The chain's CDR3 is CASSAWWGREYNEQFF. CDR3 sequence (DNA): TGTGCCAGCAGCGCCTGGTGGGGACGGGAGTACAATGAGCAGTTCTTC.

This clonotype was counted ten times or more. The V gene is TRBV7-6, the J gene TRBJ2-1; D assignment may be TRBD1 or TRBD2 (5 bases each). Looked up from germline, CDR1 is SGHVS and CDR2 is FNYEAQ. Trimming cost V 5 bases and J 4 bases, with 18 bases left between them. This CDR3 is built from 16 residues. The CDR3 sequence is CASSEWGISKYNEQFF. CDR3 in DNA: TGTGCCAGCAGCGAATGGGGGATATCGAAGTACAATGAGCAGTTCTTC. The full variable domain, rest sourced from reference TRBV7-6 and TRBJ2-1, is GAGVSQSPRYKVTKRGQDVALRCDPISGHVSLYWYRQALGQGPEFLTYFNYEAQQDKSGLPNDRFSAERPEGSISTLTIQRTEQRDSAMYRCASSEWGISKYNEQFFGPGTRLTVL.

This clonotype was observed a handful of times. This sequence joins TRBV5-1 and TRBJ1-1, with 8 bases fitting TRBD1. The length of the CDR3 is 14 residues. V was pared by 0 bases and J by 7 bases, with 5 bases of the junction left unmatched. Germline loops: CDR1 SGHRS, CDR2 YFSETQ. The CDR3 coding sequence is TGCGCCAGCAGCTTGGGAGACGGGACAGGTGAAGCTTTCTTT. Its protein is CASSLGDGTGEAFF. Complete variable domain (other parts from reference TRBV5-1 and TRBJ1-1): KAGVTQTPRYLIKTRGQQVTLSCSPISGHRSVSWYQQTPGQGLQFLFEYFSETQRNKGNFPGRFSGRQFSNSRSEMNVSTLELGDSALYLCASSLGDGTGEAFFGQGTRLTVV.

This chain connects TRBV11-1 to TRBJ2-3, with D possibly being TRBD1 (5 bases). CDR3 length: 14 residues. The V gene's germline CDR1 is SGHAT and CDR2 FQDESV (reference sequence). Trimming shortened V by 3 bases and J by 4 bases, and 11 bases separated the two germline ends. CDR3 nucleotides: TGTGCCAGCAGCTTCTCAGGGTCCTCAGATACGCAGTATTTT. Its protein is CASSFSGSSDTQYF.

This sequence joins TRBV20-1 and TRBJ1-4; unclear D gene. The CDR3 runs 14 residues. V shed 3 bases and J shed 0 bases, with 8 bases lying between them. The germline V gene encodes CDR1 DFQATT and CDR2 SNEGSKA (reference sequence). The CDR3 DNA follows: TGCAGTGCTAGTGGCGTTGCAACTAATGAAAAACTGTTTTTT. Translated, it gives CSASGVATNEKLFF.

There are a few counts of this clonotype. V is TRBV11-2 and J is TRBJ2-3; D may correspond to TRBD1 or TRBD2 (5 bases each). Trimming removed 5 bases from V and 2 bases from J, with 17 bases in between. Germline CDR1 and CDR2: SGHAT and FQNNGV. The length of the CDR3 is 16 residues. The CDR3 here is CASSPGASLYTDTQYF. The CDR3 DNA reads as TGTGCCAGCAGCCCCGGGGCTAGCTTATACACAGATACGCAGTATTTT.

This clonotype was seen repeatedly, ten times or more. The J gene is TRBJ1-2, the V gene TRBV19, with 7 bases lining up with TRBD1. CDR3 length: 14 amino acids. J gave up 3 bases and V 3 bases, and 4 bases lay outside the gene matches. CDR1 is LNHDA, CDR2 SQIVND, per germline (reference sequence). The CDR3 protein is CASSIDDRDYGYTF. The CDR3 DNA is TGTGCCAGTAGTATCGACGACAGGGACTATGGCTACACCTTC. Complete variable domain (other parts from reference TRBV19 and TRBJ1-2): DGGITQSPKYLFRKEGQNVTLSCEQNLNHDAMYWYRQDPGQGLRLIYYSQIVNDFQKGDIAEGYSVSREKKESFPLTVTSAQKNPTAFYLCASSIDDRDYGYTFGSGTRLTVV.

In this sample, this clonotype turned up many times. The rearrangement links TRBV5-6 to TRBJ2-1, with D tentatively TRBD2 (5 bases). Germline loops: CDR1 SGHDT, CDR2 YYEEEE. Between the trimmed V and J ends, which lost 0 bases and 8 bases, there was a span of 15 bases. This CDR3 contains 15 residues. In DNA, the CDR3 is TGTGCCAGCAGCTTGGTTTCGGGAATCATCGATGAGCAGTTCTTC. Amino acids: CASSLVSGIIDEQFF. Drawing the rest from reference TRBV5-6 and TRBJ2-1, the complete variable domain is DAGVTQSPTHLIKTRGQQVTLRCSPKSGHDTVSWYQQALGQGPQFIFQYYEEEERQRGNFPDRFSGHQFPNYSSELNVNALLLGDSALYLCASSLVSGIIDEQFFGPGTRLTVL.

This clonotype was seen a handful of times. This chain connects TRBV4-2 to TRBJ2-7; 9 bases match TRBD2. V was pared by 1 base and J by 0 bases, with 4 bases of the junction left unmatched. CDR3 length: 16 amino acids. Germline lookup yields CDR1 LGHNA and CDR2 YNFKEQ. This CDR3 is CASSQVLAGSSYEQYF. CDR3 sequence (DNA): TGTGCCAGCAGCCAAGTTCTAGCGGGGAGCTCCTACGAGCAGTACTTC.

The sample holds many counts of this clonotype. The CDR3 reads CASSPFSENTGELFF. In DNA, the CDR3 is TGTGCCAGCTCACCCTTCAGTGAGAACACCGGGGAGCTGTTTTTT. This chain joins TRBV18 and TRBJ2-2; D not certain. V was cut by 3 bases and J by 1 base, with 9 bases left in between. Germline CDR1 is KGHSH and CDR2 is LQKENI. This CDR3 spans 15 amino acids.

This clonotype was seen at least ten times. The V and J genes are TRBV5-5 and TRBJ1-2, with unresolved D. V was trimmed by 0 bases and J by 0 bases, leaving 6 bases between them. CDR1 SGHKS and CDR2 YYEKEE come from the germline V gene (reference sequence). The CDR3 is made up of 14 amino acids. CDR3 sequence: CASSLGGSNYGYTF. Here the CDR3 DNA reads TGTGCCAGCAGCTTGGGTGGATCTAACTATGGCTACACCTTC.

Many counts were recorded for this clonotype. V is TRBV20-1 and J is TRBJ1-1; D gene ambiguous. Trimming stripped 6 bases from V and 0 bases from J, with 8 bases between. Germline CDR1 reads DFQATT; CDR2 reads SNEGSKA (reference sequence). The CDR3 totals 12 residues. CDR3 sequence: CSASPLNTEAFF. CDR3 coding DNA: TGCAGTGCCAGTCCACTGAACACTGAAGCTTTCTTT.

This clonotype was detected many times. The chain couples TRBV12-3 or TRBV12-4 to TRBJ1-2; D is ambiguous. This CDR3 region has 12 residues. The V and J ends lost 5 bases and 6 bases respectively, with 10 bases between them. DNA of the CDR3: TGTGCCAGCAGTGCCATCAAGGATGGCTACACCTTC. Its translation is CASSAIKDGYTF.

This clonotype was recorded many times. The genes are TRBV7-2 and TRBJ1-5, with a weak D call TRBD1 (6 bases). This CDR3 comprises 13 residues. Trimming shortened V by 7 bases and J by 7 bases, and 14 bases separated the two germline ends. Germline CDR1 and CDR2: SGHTA and FQGNSA. The CDR3 region is CASNERDTQPQHF. CDR3 nucleotide sequence: TGTGCCAGCAACGAGCGGGACACCCAGCCCCAGCATTTT.

This chain uses TRBV20-1 with TRBJ1-4; no firm D call. Trimming shortened V by 7 bases and J by 0 bases, and 12 bases separated the two germline ends. CDR1 and CDR2 (germline): DFQATT, SNEGSKA (reference sequence). The CDR3 has 14 residues. CDR3 sequence (DNA): TGCAGTGTCCACCGCGGGGCAACTAATGAAAAACTGTTTTTT. Translation: CSVHRGATNEKLFF.

The table lists this clonotype with many counts. This chain joins TRBV7-9 and TRBJ2-5; 10 bases match TRBD1. Per the germline V gene, CDR1 is SEHNR and CDR2 is FQNEAQ (reference sequence). The length of the CDR3 is 14 residues. The ends lost 3 bases at V and 3 bases at J; junction bases unmatched: 1. As DNA, the CDR3 is TGTGCCAGCAGCTTGGACAGGGGGGAAGAGACCCAGTACTTC. This translates into CASSLDRGEETQYF.

As concerns this clonotype: One end of the junction does not line up with germline, which may come from a read error. V is TRBV20-1 and J is TRBJ1-6; the D is unclear. Germline V gene data show CDR1 as DFQATT and CDR2 as SNEGSKA (reference sequence). The CDR3 has 13 amino acids. CDR3 coding DNA: TGCAGTGCTGTTGGGGTAAATAATTCAACCCTCAACTTT. Its translation: CSAVGVNNSTLNF.

This clonotype was seen repeatedly, ten times or more. This chain links TRBV6-2 or TRBV6-3 with TRBJ1-3; maybe TRBD1 (5 bases). Germline V CDR1 and CDR2: MNHEY, SVGEGT. This CDR3 comprises 16 residues. Trimming took off 7 bases at V and 0 bases at J, with 16 bases between the two ends. The chain's CDR3 is CASTGAGRSSGNTIYF. CDR3 DNA sequence: TGTGCCAGCACCGGCGCGGGACGTTCCTCTGGAAACACCATATATTTT.

This clonotype has at least ten counts. The chain employs TRBV5-8 and TRBJ2-4; TRBD1 is a possible D gene (7 bases). The CDR3 contains 16 residues. CDR1 and CDR2 (germline): SGHTS, YDEGEE. Trimming removed 0 bases from V and 0 bases from J, with 10 bases in between. CDR3 in DNA: TGTGCCAGCAGCTTGGAGCAGGGGGGAGCCAAAAACATTCAGTACTTC. Protein sequence: CASSLEQGGAKNIQYF.

At least ten counts were recorded for this clonotype. V and J are TRBV28 and TRBJ2-7; TRBD1 or TRBD2 may be the D gene (6 bases each). The V end was cut by 5 bases, the J end by 4 bases, with 18 bases between. The CDR3 loop spans 15 amino acids. Germline CDR1 MDHEN, CDR2 SYDVKM. This CDR3 reads CASSLGGQPLYEQYF. In nucleotides, the CDR3 is TGTGCCAGCAGTCTAGGGGGGCAGCCTCTGTACGAGCAGTACTTC.

This clonotype was seen repeatedly, ten times or more. The gene calls are TRBV12-3 or TRBV12-4 and TRBJ1-2; maybe TRBD1 (6 bases). V lost 5 bases and J lost 4, with 17 bases in between. This CDR3 has 15 amino acids. CDR3 region: CASSPQLQGVYGYTF. The CDR3 nucleotides are TGTGCCAGCAGTCCCCAATTACAGGGCGTCTATGGCTACACCTTC.

This clonotype came up a few times. The junction differs from germline at one of its ends, possibly a read error. CDR3 region: CASSYRGQDNSTLNF. Here the CDR3 DNA reads TGTGCCAGCAGTTACCGGGGACAGGATAATTCAACCCTCAACTTT. This sequence joins TRBV6-5 and TRBJ1-6, with 8 nucleotides matching TRBD1. CDR3 length: 15 amino acids. Germline CDR1 MNHEY, CDR2 SVGAGI.